This T cell receptor (beta chain) is drawn from a study of blood T cell repertoires in COVID-19. Across the whole study: The United States, Italy and Spain provided the acute and convalescent COVID-19 samples. T cells, B-cell-depleted T cells, or PBMCs provided the cDNA or gDNA that served as material.

The CDR3 contains 15 residues. Germline assignment: CDR1 KGHSH and CDR2 LQKENI. Trimming left V 3 bases short and J 5 bases short, with 11 bases between. In the authors' workflow: Estimated nucleated cell counts came from reference gene primer amplification. Generated by immunoSEQ multiplex PCR, the TCRdb table keeps only in-frame clones and is missing some. D and trimming were read from the DNA, whereas the V and J calls and clone size are those reported in that table. The table shows 100,000 to 150,000 clones, with approximately 83% occurring only once. The sequenced sample was peripheral blood. The sequence was obtained from an older man with active or convalescent COVID-19. V usage is TRBV18 and J usage is TRBJ1-6; D unclear. The DNA for the CDR3 is TGTGCCAGCTCACCGAACGTGCGGGATAATTCACCCCTCCACTTT. It is translated as CASSPNVRDNSPLHF.